This T cell receptor beta chain was observed in a study of cytomegalovirus exposure and HLA in healthy donors. Vbeta (60) and Jbeta (13) primers were used in the PCR. TCRdb keeps only in-frame clones here, not all; method: immunoSEQ multiplex PCR. The repertoire holds around 70,000 clones, with more than 80% as singletons. CDR3 length equals 14 residues. The V gene's germline CDR1 is MNHNS and CDR2 SASEGT. Trimming removed 4 bases from V and 2 bases from J, with 11 bases in between. The V gene is TRBV6-1, the J gene TRBJ2-5; no reliable D call. Sequenced sample: PBMCs. This clonotype originated in a human donor in good health. This CDR3 is CASSGTVYQETQYF. The CDR3 DNA is TGTGCCAGCAGTGGAACAGTTTATCAAGAGACCCAGTACTTC.